This T cell receptor (beta chain) was recorded in a study of blood T cell repertoires in COVID-19. Overall study context: Whether acute or convalescent, the COVID-19 samples came from the United States, Italy and Spain. The analysed material was cDNA or gDNA that came from T cells, B-cell-depleted T cells, or PBMCs.

Germline assignment: CDR1 SGHDT and CDR2 YYEEEE. CDR3 length: 15 amino acids. J was trimmed by 7 bases and V by 1 base; bases with no gene match: 7. Per the authors' pipeline: Amplifying reference gene primers gave estimates of nucleated cell counts. The method was immunoSEQ multiplex PCR; TCRdb's version includes in-frame clones alone and lacks a portion of them. That table is the source of V, J and clone size, and D and trimming were worked out from the DNA. The profile shows about 82,000 clones, 75% to 85% of them singletons. This clonotype was obtained from a woman between 40 and 55 years old with active or convalescent COVID-19. The chain combines TRBV5-6 with TRBJ1-2; TRBD1 matches at 10 bases. Sequencing used peripheral blood. The CDR3 region is CASSLPATGGGGYTF. The CDR3 DNA reads TGTGCCAGCAGCTTGCCCGCGACAGGGGGCGGTGGCTACACCTTC.